These 27 T cell receptor beta chains came from one sample sequenced in a study of OX40 agonist ivuxolimab in advanced cancers. TCRdb's copy holds only in-frame clones and misses some; the assay was immunoSEQ multiplex PCR. The table records 70,000 to 95,000 clones, 80% to 90% of them present only once. Specimen: CD4+ or CD8+ T cells sorted from blood, collected in a trial of the OX40 agonist ivuxolimab. These receptors all come from an adult with an advanced solid tumor such as melanoma, head and neck, liver or kidney cancer.

This clone occurred once. The V call is TRBV5-1, the J call TRBJ2-1; D is unresolved. Trimming stripped 0 bases from V and 8 bases from J, with 9 bases between. The germline CDR1 and CDR2 sequences are SGHRS and YFSETQ. The CDR3 loop spans 13 amino acids. DNA for the CDR3: TGCGCCAGCAGCTTGGTAGATCCGGATGAGCAGTTCTTC. Translation: CASSLVDPDEQFF.

The V call is TRBV19, the J call TRBJ2-3, with D possibly being TRBD2 (7 bases). Germline CDR1 LNHDA, CDR2 SQIVND (reference sequence). V lost 10 bases and J lost 1, with 15 bases in between. The CDR3 length is 14 residues. CDR3 sequence reads: CATTEGGGTDTQYF. The DNA of the CDR3 is TGTGCCACCACGGAGGGGGGGGGCACAGATACGCAGTATTTT.

V and J are TRBV15 and TRBJ1-1; D not resolved. Germline loops: CDR1 LNHNV, CDR2 YYDKDF (reference sequence). CDR3 length: 14 residues. The V end was cut by 2 bases, the J end by 1 base, with 8 bases between. The CDR3 loop is CATSRLLGNTEAFF. CDR3 nucleotides: TGTGCCACCAGCAGACTATTGGGGAACACTGAAGCTTTCTTT.

The chain combines TRBV7-2 with TRBJ2-7, with a weak D call TRBD2 (5 bases). V lost 0 bases, J lost 7 bases, and 13 bases lay in between. The CDR3 contains 14 residues. CDR1 is SGHTA, CDR2 FQGNSA, per germline. The CDR3 loop reads CASSLAGEHAEQYF. Written as DNA, the CDR3 is TGTGCCAGCAGCTTAGCGGGAGAACACGCGGAGCAGTACTTC.

This clone showed up just once. The chain uses TRBV29-1 and TRBJ1-2; the D is unclear. The CDR3 is 14 residues long. CDR1 SQVTM and CDR2 ANQGSEA come from the germline V gene. Trimming took off 7 bases at V and 4 bases at J, with 19 bases between the two ends. CDR3 protein: CSAGLEPGPYGYTF. CDR3 nucleotide sequence: TGCAGCGCCGGTCTTGAGCCCGGGCCCTATGGCTACACCTTC.

To note about this clone: Additional DNA sequences in this sample encode the identical CDR3. The chain carries TRBV6-5 and TRBJ1-1; D is undetermined. Deletions cut 2 bases from V and 1 base from J, with 5 bases between. Per the germline V gene, CDR1 is MNHEY and CDR2 is SVGAGI. This CDR3 is 13 amino acids long. CDR3 protein: CASSYGRNTEAFF. The CDR3, as DNA: TGTGCCAGCAGTTACGGCAGGAACACTGAAGCTTTCTTT.

The chain employs TRBV15 and TRBJ1-2; TRBD1 is a possible D gene (5 bases). Germline V gene data show CDR1 as LNHNV and CDR2 as YYDKDF (reference sequence). The CDR3 is 14 amino acids. V lost 1 base, J lost 9 bases, and 15 bases lay in between. The CDR3 reads CATSRAGDRKRYTF. DNA for the CDR3: TGTGCCACCAGCAGAGCGGGAGACAGAAAACGCTACACCTTC.

V gene TRBV6-1 combines with J gene TRBJ2-3; TRBD2 matches 10 bases. This CDR3 is built from 17 residues. The junction had 10 bases not matched to a gene; V was cut back by 4 bases and J by 3 bases. Germline V gives CDR1 MNHNS, CDR2 SASEGT. DNA for the CDR3: TGTGCCAGCAGTGTCTCGGCTAGCGGGGGTGGGACAGATACGCAGTATTTT. This encodes CASSVSASGGGTDTQYF.

The V and J genes are TRBV6-1 and TRBJ1-1; a weak D match, TRBD1 (5 bases). The CDR3 spans 14 residues. Trimming took 4 bases from V and 0 from J, leaving 9 bases between them. Germline V gene sequence: CDR1 MNHNS, CDR2 SASEGT. The DNA of the CDR3 is TGTGCCAGCAGTGCCAGGGTATTGAACACTGAAGCTTTCTTT. This gives the protein CASSARVLNTEAFF.

V gene TRBV19 combines with J gene TRBJ1-2; D might be TRBD1 (5 bases). In germline, CDR1 is LNHDA, CDR2 SQIVND (reference sequence). The length of the CDR3 is 15 residues. V dropped 6 bases and J dropped 8 bases, with 22 bases sitting between them. The CDR3 bases are TGTGCCAGTAGACCCTCCGCGGGGACCCCAAAGGGCTACACCTTC. Translating gives CASRPSAGTPKGYTF.

The V gene is TRBV2, the J gene TRBJ2-2; 12 bases fit TRBD2. Per germline, CDR1 SNHLY and CDR2 FYNNEI. Trimming removed 6 bases from V and 6 bases from J; junction bases left unmatched: 8. There are 16 residues in the CDR3. The CDR3 sequence: CASRRLAGESAGELFF. The CDR3 region has the DNA TGTGCCAGCAGACGACTAGCGGGAGAATCAGCCGGGGAGCTGTTTTTT. The complete variable domain, with remaining parts taken from reference TRBV2 and TRBJ2-2, reads EPEVTQTPSHQVTQMGQEVILRCVPISNHLYFYWYRQILGQKVEFLVSFYNNEISEKSEIFDDQFSVERPDGSNFTLKIRSTKLEDSAMYFCASRRLAGESAGELFFGEGSRLTVL.

The chain has TRBV6-1 and TRBJ2-5; 8 bases agree with TRBD1. The germline V gene encodes CDR1 MNHNS and CDR2 SASEGT. The CDR3 runs to 14 residues. V lost 6 bases, J lost 5 bases, and 8 bases stayed unmatched. Here the CDR3 reads CASSANRGWETQYF. The CDR3 region has the DNA TGTGCCAGCAGCGCCAACAGGGGGTGGGAGACCCAGTACTTC.

This clone came up once. This chain connects TRBV7-2 to TRBJ1-1; 7 nucleotides align to TRBD1. The length of the CDR3 is 15 residues. CDR1 is SGHTA and CDR2 is FQGNSA in the germline V gene. Germline trimming cut 5 bases from V and 1 base from J; bases unmatched to any gene: 7. The CDR3 sequence: CASSPRTGPNTEAFF. In nucleotides, the CDR3 is TGTGCCAGCAGCCCCCGGACAGGTCCGAACACTGAAGCTTTCTTT.

This chain links TRBV5-8 with TRBJ2-3; 7 nucleotides match TRBD1. Per germline, CDR1 SGHTS and CDR2 YDEGEE. With V trimmed by 1 base and J by 6 bases, 8 bases remained unmatched. This CDR3 is 15 amino acids long. The chain's CDR3 is CASSLLGQKMDTQYF. CDR3 in DNA: TGTGCCAGCAGCTTGCTGGGACAGAAAATGGATACGCAGTATTTT.

About this clone: Other DNA sequences of this sample code for an identical CDR3. V usage is TRBV28 and J usage is TRBJ1-6; TRBD1 is a possible D gene (5 bases). The V end lost 4 bases, the J end lost 10 bases, and 14 bases lay between the germline ends. Germline V gene sequence: CDR1 MDHEN, CDR2 SYDVKM. The length of the CDR3 is 14 residues. The CDR3: CASSSPGQNSPLHF. The CDR3 region has the DNA TGTGCCAGCAGTTCCCCAGGGCAAAACTCACCCCTCCACTTT.

V is TRBV6-4 and J is TRBJ1-6; D is unclear. CDR3 size: 16 residues. V lost 2 bases and J lost 8, with 16 bases in between. Per the germline V gene, CDR1 is MRHNA and CDR2 is SNTAGT. CDR3 loop: CASSDPIGMGDSPLHF. The CDR3 DNA reads as TGTGCCAGCAGTGACCCGATCGGGATGGGTGATTCACCCCTCCACTTT.

In regard to this clone: Distinct nucleotide sequences in the sample also encode this CDR3. This rearrangement joins TRBV5-6 to TRBJ1-5; D remains ambiguous. CDR1 and CDR2 (germline): SGHDT, YYEEEE. The CDR3 is 15 amino acids. V was shortened by 0 bases and J by 0 bases, with 7 bases between the two germline ends. In DNA form, the CDR3 reads TGTGCCAGCAGCTTGGCCGGTGGTAGCAATCAGCCCCAGCATTTT. It translates to CASSLAGGSNQPQHF.

The V and J genes are TRBV7-6 and TRBJ2-5; D perhaps matches TRBD1 (6 bases). This CDR3 contains 15 residues. V was pared by 4 bases and J by 5 bases, with 17 bases between. Germline CDR1 SGHVS, CDR2 FNYEAQ. The chain's CDR3 is CASSSQGMSRETQYF. DNA for the CDR3: TGTGCCAGCAGCTCCCAGGGGATGAGCCGCGAGACCCAGTACTTC.

The chain joins TRBV5-5 to TRBJ2-7; weak D call: TRBD1 (5 bases). Germline-derived CDR1 and CDR2 are SGHKS and YYEKEE (reference sequence). The CDR3 has 13 residues. V was shortened by 7 bases and J by 3 bases, with 14 bases between the two germline ends. The CDR3 sequence is CASGRDSYYEQYF. The CDR3 DNA follows: TGTGCCAGCGGCAGGGATTCATACTACGAGCAGTACTTC.

About this clone: This CDR3 is also generated by other DNA sequences in the sample. The chain couples TRBV18 to TRBJ2-3; no firm D call. Germline V CDR1 and CDR2: KGHSH, LQKENI. The CDR3 is 12 residues long. Trimming took off 2 bases at V and 3 bases at J, with 3 bases between the two ends. This chain's CDR3 is CASSPSTDTQYF. In nucleotides, the CDR3 is TGTGCCAGCTCACCATCTACAGATACGCAGTATTTT. Combining the CDR3 with reference TRBV18 and TRBJ2-3 gives the whole variable domain NAGVMQNPRHLVRRRGQEARLRCSPMKGHSHVYWYRQLPEEGLKFMVYLQKENIIDESGMPKERFSAEFPKEGPSILRIQQVVRGDSAAYFCASSPSTDTQYFGPGTRLTVL.

CDR3 in amino acids: CASSESWGVNYGYTF. The CDR3 nucleotides read TGTGCCAGCAGTGAATCTTGGGGGGTGAACTATGGCTACACCTTC. J is TRBJ1-2 and V is TRBV25-1; weak D call: TRBD1 (5 bases). V was clipped by 1 base and J by 2 bases, with 11 bases between them. Germline CDR1 is MGHDK and CDR2 is SYGVNS. This CDR3 is built from 15 residues.

The chain employs TRBV27 and TRBJ2-3; 7 bases align to TRBD2. This CDR3 contains 14 residues. Germline CDR1 MNHEY, CDR2 SMNVEV (reference sequence). Losses at the gene ends were 3 bases for V and 3 bases for J; bases not matched to a gene: 3. DNA of the CDR3: TGTGCCAGCAGTTTCGGGGGGTCAACAGATACGCAGTATTTT. This sequence encodes CASSFGGSTDTQYF.

This chain links TRBV19 with TRBJ2-5; D might be TRBD1 (5 bases). The germline CDR1 and CDR2 sequences are LNHDA and SQIVND (reference sequence). This CDR3 spans 15 amino acids. Trimming pared 3 bases from V and 2 bases from J, leaving 13 bases between. In DNA, the CDR3 is TGTGCCAGTAGTATTTGGGCAGGGCGGCAAGAGACCCAGTACTTC. It codes for CASSIWAGRQETQYF.

The chain carries TRBV5-1 and TRBJ2-1; possible D gene TRBD2, 8 bases. CDR1 and CDR2 (germline): SGHRS, YFSETQ. The CDR3 is made up of 19 amino acids. Between the trimmed V and J ends, which lost 4 bases and 2 bases, there was a span of 25 bases. This chain's CDR3 is CASSPGQGVLAGTYNEQFF. CDR3 nucleotide sequence: TGCGCCAGCAGCCCTGGGCAGGGGGTCTTAGCGGGGACCTACAATGAGCAGTTCTTC.

This clone was recorded once. The gene calls are TRBV7-8 and TRBJ1-2; TRBD1 aligns across 7 bases. The CDR3 is 15 amino acids. J lost 4 bases, V lost 5 bases, and 10 bases had no gene match. Germline CDR1 and CDR2: SGHVS and FQNEAQ. The CDR3 DNA follows: TGTGCCAGCAGCACCCCAAGGACAGGAGCCTATGGCTACACCTTC. As protein: CASSTPRTGAYGYTF.

The chain carries TRBV5-1 and TRBJ2-5; TRBD2 aligns across 7 bases. V shed 0 bases, J shed 3 bases, and the junction held 23 bases outside the gene matches. The CDR3 consists of 21 residues. The V gene's germline CDR1 is SGHRS and CDR2 YFSETQ. DNA for the CDR3: TGCGCCAGCAGCTTGGGCCTTCCGGGACTAAGCATCATAGAGATTAAAGAGACCCAGTACTTC. Translated, it gives CASSLGLPGLSIIEIKETQYF.

The chain couples TRBV5-5 to TRBJ1-2; 8 nucleotides line up with TRBD1. The germline gives CDR1 SGHKS, CDR2 YYEKEE (reference sequence). The CDR3 covers 15 residues. Losses at the gene ends were 4 bases for V and 2 bases for J; bases not matched to a gene: 7. The chain's CDR3 is CASSVGQGQNYGYTF. Written as DNA, the CDR3 is TGTGCCAGCAGCGTTGGACAGGGACAGAACTATGGCTACACCTTC. Combining the CDR3 with reference TRBV5-5 and TRBJ1-2 gives the whole variable domain DAGVTQSPTHLIKTRGQQVTLRCSPISGHKSVSWYQQVLGQGPQFIFQYYEKEERGRGNFPDRFSARQFPNYSSELNVNALLLGDSALYLCASSVGQGQNYGYTFGSGTRLTVV.